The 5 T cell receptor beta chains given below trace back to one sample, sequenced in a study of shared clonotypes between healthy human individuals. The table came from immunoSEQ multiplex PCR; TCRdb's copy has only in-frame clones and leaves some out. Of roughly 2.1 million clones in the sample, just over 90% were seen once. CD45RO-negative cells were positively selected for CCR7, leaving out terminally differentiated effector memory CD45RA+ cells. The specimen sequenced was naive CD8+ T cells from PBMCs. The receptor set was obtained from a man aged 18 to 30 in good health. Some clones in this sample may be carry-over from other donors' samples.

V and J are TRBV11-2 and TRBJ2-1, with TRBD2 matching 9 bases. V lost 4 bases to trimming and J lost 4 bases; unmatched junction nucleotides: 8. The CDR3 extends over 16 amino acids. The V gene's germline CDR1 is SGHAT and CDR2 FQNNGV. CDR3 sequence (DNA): TGTGCCAGCAGCTCTTTTCTAGCGGGAAAGTACAATGAGCAGTTCTTC. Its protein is CASSSFLAGKYNEQFF. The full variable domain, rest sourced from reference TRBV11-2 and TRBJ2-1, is EAGVAQSPRYKIIEKRQSVAFWCNPISGHATLYWYQQILGQGPKLLIQFQNNGVVDDSQLPKDRFSAERLKGVDSTLKIQPAKLEDSAVYLCASSSFLAGKYNEQFFGPGTRLTVL.

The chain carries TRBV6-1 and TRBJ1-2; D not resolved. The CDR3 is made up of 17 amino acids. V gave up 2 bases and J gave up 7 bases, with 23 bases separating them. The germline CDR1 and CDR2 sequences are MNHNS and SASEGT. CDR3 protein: CASSEPSRRRFYGGYTF. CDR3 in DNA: TGTGCCAGCAGTGAACCCTCCCGCCGGCGTTTTTATGGTGGCTACACCTTC.

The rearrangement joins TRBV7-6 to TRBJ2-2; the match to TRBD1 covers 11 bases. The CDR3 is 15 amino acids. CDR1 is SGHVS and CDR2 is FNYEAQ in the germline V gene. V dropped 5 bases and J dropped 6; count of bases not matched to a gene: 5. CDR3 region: CASSNMGQGAGELFF. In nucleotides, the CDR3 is TGTGCCAGCAGCAACATGGGACAGGGGGCCGGGGAGCTGTTTTTT. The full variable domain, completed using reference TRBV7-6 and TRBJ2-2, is GAGVSQSPRYKVTKRGQDVALRCDPISGHVSLYWYRQALGQGPEFLTYFNYEAQQDKSGLPNDRFSAERPEGSISTLTIQRTEQRDSAMYRCASSNMGQGAGELFFGEGSRLTVL.

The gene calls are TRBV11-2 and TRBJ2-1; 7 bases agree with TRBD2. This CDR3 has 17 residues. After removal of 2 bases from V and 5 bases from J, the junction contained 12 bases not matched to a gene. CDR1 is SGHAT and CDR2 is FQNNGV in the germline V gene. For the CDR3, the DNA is TGTGCCAGCAGCTTAAACTTAATGGCTAGCGGAGACAATGAGCAGTTCTTC. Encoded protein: CASSLNLMASGDNEQFF.

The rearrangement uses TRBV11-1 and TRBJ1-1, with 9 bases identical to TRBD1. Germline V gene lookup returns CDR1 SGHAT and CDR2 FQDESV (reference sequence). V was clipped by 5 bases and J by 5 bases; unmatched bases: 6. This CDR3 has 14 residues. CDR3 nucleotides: TGTGCCAGCAGCCCAACAGGGGGCAGAACTGAAGCTTTCTTT. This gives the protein CASSPTGGRTEAFF.